A single sample gave rise to the 13 T cell receptor beta chains below, sequenced in a study of blood T cell repertoires in COVID-19. Repertoires were generated with immunoSEQ multiplex PCR, while TCRdb's copy carries only in-frame clones and drops some. Counted here are about 97,000 clones, around 90% occurring once; the ten biggest clones make up roughly 4.2%. Sequencing was done on a sample of peripheral blood. These receptors all stem from a young man with acute or convalescent COVID-19.

This sequence joins TRBV25-1 and TRBJ1-4; D not certain. The CDR3 runs 11 residues. V gave up 8 bases and J gave up 7 bases, with 8 bases separating them. Germline V gene lookup returns CDR1 MGHDK and CDR2 SYGVNS. CDR3 protein: CASGGLEKLFF. DNA for the CDR3: TGTGCCAGCGGTGGGCTTGAAAAACTGTTTTTT.

The chain joins TRBV19 to TRBJ1-3, with TRBD1 as a possible D gene (6 bases). Germline values: CDR1 LNHDA, CDR2 SQIVND (reference sequence). The length of the CDR3 is 17 residues. Between the trimmed V and J ends, which lost 0 bases and 4 bases, there was a span of 16 bases. CDR3 DNA sequence: TGTGCCAGTAGTATAGATCGTGGACAGCAGAAGGGAAACACCATATATTTT. This codes for CASSIDRGQQKGNTIYF.

The chain recombines TRBV7-2 with TRBJ1-2, with a weak D call TRBD1 (5 bases). Looked up from germline, CDR1 is SGHTA and CDR2 is FQGNSA. CDR3 length: 12 amino acids. The V and J ends lost 6 bases and 7 bases respectively, with 12 bases between them. The CDR3 DNA reads as TGTGCCAGCAGGCTAGACAGTCCTGGCTACACCTTC. It encodes CASRLDSPGYTF.

In this sample, this clone turned up a few times. The J gene is TRBJ1-2, the V gene TRBV20-1, with D tentatively TRBD1 (5 bases). Trimming pared 3 bases from V and 6 bases from J, leaving 14 bases between. The germline CDR1 and CDR2 sequences are DFQATT and SNEGSKA (reference sequence). The CDR3 runs to 13 residues. CDR3 amino acids: CSASGTAGNGYTF. The CDR3 DNA reads as TGCAGTGCTAGTGGGACGGCAGGGAATGGCTACACCTTC.

This clone was counted once. The V gene is TRBV30, the J gene TRBJ2-6; D is unresolved. The CDR3 covers 17 residues. Germline lookup yields CDR1 GTSNPN and CDR2 SVGIG (reference sequence). V was clipped by 5 bases and J by 0 bases, with 17 bases between them. This CDR3 reads CAWDHIKPHSGANVLTF. As DNA, the CDR3 is TGTGCCTGGGATCACATCAAACCCCACTCTGGGGCCAACGTCCTGACTTTC.

The rearrangement joins TRBV30 to TRBJ2-1, with 10 bases that match TRBD2. Germline-derived CDR1 and CDR2 are GTSNPN and SVGIG (reference sequence). The CDR3 spans 12 residues. The V gene end was trimmed by 5 bases and the J gene end by 6 bases; junction bases not matched to a gene: 1. The CDR3 bases are TGTGCCTGGGCTAGCGGGAGCAATGAGCAGTTCTTC. Translation: CAWASGSNEQFF.

V gene TRBV3-1 (or the pseudogene TRBV3-2) combines with J gene TRBJ1-4; D ambiguous. The CDR3 is made up of 12 amino acids. The V gene's germline CDR1 is LGHDT and CDR2 YNNKEL (reference sequence). V was shortened by 2 bases and J by 5 bases, with 3 bases between the two germline ends. CDR3 DNA: TGTGCCAGCAGCCAACAGAATGAAAAACTGTTTTTT. This translates into CASSQQNEKLFF.

The chain combines TRBV19 with TRBJ1-4; D unresolved. Germline CDR1 is LNHDA and CDR2 is SQIVND (reference sequence). V lost 4 bases, J lost 4 bases, and 10 bases lay in between. The CDR3 spans 14 residues. The chain's CDR3 is CASSSTARNEKLFF. For the CDR3, the DNA is TGTGCCAGTAGTAGTACAGCTCGTAATGAAAAACTGTTTTTT.

This chain uses TRBV27 with TRBJ1-2; TRBD1 aligns across 7 bases. The germline V gene encodes CDR1 MNHEY and CDR2 SMNVEV (reference sequence). CDR3 length equals 14 residues. The V segment lost 5 bases and the J segment 4 bases; nucleotides outside the gene matches: 7. In DNA, the CDR3 is TGTGCCAGCAGTACGGACAGGAATTCCTATGGCTACACCTTC. Translating it yields CASSTDRNSYGYTF.

V is TRBV6-5 and J is TRBJ1-1, with a weak D call TRBD1 (6 bases). The CDR3 is 15 amino acids. The ends were cut back, 7 bases at V and 7 bases at J, with 22 bases in the middle. Germline assignment: CDR1 MNHEY and CDR2 SVGAGI. CDR3 coding DNA: TGTGCCAGCATGTGGGCAGGGGCCTCCCGGGGTGAAGCTTTCTTT. This gives the protein CASMWAGASRGEAFF.

This sequence joins TRBV9 and TRBJ1-4; TRBD1 is a possible D gene (6 bases). CDR1 is SGDLS and CDR2 is YYNGEE in the germline V gene. V dropped 2 bases and J dropped 3 bases, with 11 bases sitting between them. The CDR3 runs to 15 residues. The CDR3 DNA sequence: TGTGCCAGCAGCGTTACAGGGACGGCTAATGAAAAACTGTTTTTT. It encodes CASSVTGTANEKLFF.

This chain uses TRBV6-4 with TRBJ2-2; D gene ambiguous. The CDR3 loop spans 14 amino acids. Per germline, CDR1 MRHNA and CDR2 SNTAGT. The V gene lost 4 bases and the J gene lost 1 base, with 7 bases spanning the gap. In DNA form, the CDR3 reads TGTGCCAGCAGTGCGGCAGGGAACACCGGGGAGCTGTTTTTT. Translation: CASSAAGNTGELFF.

The chain is built from TRBV6-1 and TRBJ2-2, with 14 bases aligning to TRBD2. This CDR3 spans 19 amino acids. Germline V gene data show CDR1 as MNHNS and CDR2 as SASEGT. The ends lost 1 base at V and 6 bases at J; junction bases unmatched: 10. In DNA form, the CDR3 reads TGTGCCAGCAGTGAAGGGACTAGCGGGAGGTGGATGCGGGCCGGGGAGCTGTTTTTT. Residues: CASSEGTSGRWMRAGELFF.